This T cell receptor (beta chain) came from a study of OX40 agonist ivuxolimab in advanced cancers. Study results and limitations: Both blood CD4+ and CD8+ T cells showed clonal growth by week 6 at 0.1 to 3.0 mg/kg.

With regard to this clone: Antigen: not known.

Systemic immunosuppression or autoimmune disease history was grounds to exclude patients. Using immunoSEQ multiplex PCR, the repertoire was profiled, and TCRdb retains in-frame clones only, with some absent. The table records roughly 61,000 clones, over 80% of them present only once. The germline V and J ends were trimmed by 8 bases and 6 bases, with 13 bases remaining between them. Germline V gene lookup returns CDR1 SNHLY and CDR2 FYNNEI. This CDR3 contains 12 residues. The source was CD4+ or CD8+ T cells sorted from blood, collected in a trial of the OX40 agonist ivuxolimab. The receptor comes from an adult with an advanced solid tumor such as melanoma, head and neck, liver or kidney cancer. V is TRBV2 and J is TRBJ2-5, with D hard to call. The CDR3 DNA reads as TGTGCCAGCCAGCCAGCAAGAAAGACCCAGTACTTC. Translating gives CASQPARKTQYF.